This T cell receptor (beta chain) comes out of a study of blood T cell repertoires in COVID-19. Looking at the study overall: COVID-19 samples, acute and convalescent, were from the United States, Italy and Spain. In each case, the material was cDNA or gDNA derived from T cells, B-cell-depleted T cells, or PBMCs.

Here immunoSEQ multiplex PCR was the method, and the copy in TCRdb shows in-frame clones only, minus some. The sample has 60,000 to 70,000 clones; around 85% are singletons. Germline loops: CDR1 SGHRS, CDR2 YFSETQ. The ends were cut back, 1 base at V and 6 bases at J, with 14 bases in the middle. The CDR3 sequence is 15 residues long. The V gene is TRBV5-1, the J gene TRBJ2-1, with D perhaps TRBD2 (6 bases). The receptor comes from a man aged 50 to 59 with acute or convalescent COVID-19. The sequencing sample was made of peripheral blood. The CDR3 DNA sequence: TGCGCCAGCAGCTTGCGGGGGACCCTGGGCAATGAGCAGTTCTTC. It specifies CASSLRGTLGNEQFF.